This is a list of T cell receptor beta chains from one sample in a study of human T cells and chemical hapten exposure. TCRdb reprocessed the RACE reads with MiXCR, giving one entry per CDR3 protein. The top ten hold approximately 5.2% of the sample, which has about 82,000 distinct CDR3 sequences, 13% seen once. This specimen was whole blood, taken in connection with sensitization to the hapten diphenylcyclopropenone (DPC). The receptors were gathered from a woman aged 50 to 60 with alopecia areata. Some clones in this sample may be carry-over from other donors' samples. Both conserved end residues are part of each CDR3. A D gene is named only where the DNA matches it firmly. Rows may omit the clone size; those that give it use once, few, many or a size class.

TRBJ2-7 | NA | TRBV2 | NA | CASSPRYEWRTSFYEQYF | TGTGCCAGCAGCCCGCGATATGAATGGCGGACAAGCTTCTACGAGCAGTACTTC
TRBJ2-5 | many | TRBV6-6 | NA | CASTTGLPGAEKETQYF | TGTGCCAGCACCACGGGTCTTCCGGGGGCAGAAAAGGAGACCCAGTACTTC
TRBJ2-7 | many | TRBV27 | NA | CASKGFYEQYF | TGTGCCAGCAAGGGATTCTACGAGCAGTACTTC
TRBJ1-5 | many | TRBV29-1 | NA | CSVGGISNQPQHF | TGCAGCGTTGGGGGCATTAGCAATCAGCCCCAGCATTTT
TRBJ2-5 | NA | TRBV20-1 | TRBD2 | CSARLFLSGGSQETQYF | TGCAGTGCTAGACTATTTCTCAGCGGGGGAAGCCAAGAGACCCAGTACTTC
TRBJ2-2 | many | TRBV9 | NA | CASSPPVGELFF | TGTGCCAGCAGCCCACCCGTTGGGGAGCTGTTTTTT
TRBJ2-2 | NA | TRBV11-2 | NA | CASSLETYWAGIIDTGELFF | TGTGCCAGCAGCTTAGAAACCTATTGGGCGGGGATTATTGACACCGGGGAGCTGTTTTTT
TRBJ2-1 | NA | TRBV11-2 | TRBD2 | CASSLVGLANEQFF | TGTGCCAGCAGCTTAGTGGGACTAGCGAATGAGCAGTTCTTC
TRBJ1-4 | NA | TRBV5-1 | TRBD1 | CASSLSLTGQNNEKLFF | TGCGCCAGCAGCTTGTCGTTGACGGGACAGAATAATGAAAAACTGTTTTTT
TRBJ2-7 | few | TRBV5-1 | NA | CASSPAVQGQVYEQYF | TGCGCCAGCAGCCCCGCGGTCCAGGGTCAGGTCTACGAGCAGTACTTC
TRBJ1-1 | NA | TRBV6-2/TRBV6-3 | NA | CASSAGYNTEAFF | TGTGCCAGCAGTGCAGGGTATAACACTGAAGCTTTCTTT
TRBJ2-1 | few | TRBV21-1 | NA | CASSRTRFFGEQFF | TGTGCCAGCAGCCGGACTAGGTTCTTCGGTGAGCAGTTCTTC
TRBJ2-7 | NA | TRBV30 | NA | CAWSVLTSKREQYF | TGTGCCTGGAGTGTATTGACTTCCAAAAGGGAGCAGTACTTC
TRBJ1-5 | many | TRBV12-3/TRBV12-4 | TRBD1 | CASSFRSGGYQPQHF | TGTGCCAGCAGTTTTAGGTCAGGGGGCTACCAGCCCCAGCATTTT
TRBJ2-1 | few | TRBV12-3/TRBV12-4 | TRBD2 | CASTRLAEDNEQFF | TGTGCCAGCACTAGACTAGCGGAGGACAATGAGCAGTTCTTC
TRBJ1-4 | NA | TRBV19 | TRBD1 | CASSPRTGGGEKLFF | TGTGCCAGTAGTCCCAGGACAGGGGGAGGTGAAAAACTGTTTTTT
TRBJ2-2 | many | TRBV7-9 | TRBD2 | CASSPLGLAGAGELFF | TGTGCCAGCAGCCCCTTGGGACTAGCGGGAGCCGGGGAGCTGTTTTTT
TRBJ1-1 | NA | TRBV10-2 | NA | CASGGDGVGEAFF | TGCGCCAGCGGGGGCGACGGTGTCGGGGAAGCTTTCTTT
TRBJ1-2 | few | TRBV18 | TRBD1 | CASSPGQDGYTF | TGTGCCAGCTCACCGGGACAGGATGGCTACACCTTC
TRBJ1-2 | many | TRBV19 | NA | CASTLGRTLNYGYTF | TGTGCCAGTACCCTAGGACGAACGCTTAACTATGGCTACACCTTC
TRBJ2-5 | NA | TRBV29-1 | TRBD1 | CSVDGQGAPETQYF | TGCAGCGTTGATGGGCAGGGGGCCCCAGAGACCCAGTACTTC
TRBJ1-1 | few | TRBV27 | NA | CASSSLGRGGMNTEAFF | TGTGCCAGCAGTTCACTCGGAAGGGGTGGAATGAACACTGAAGCTTTCTTT
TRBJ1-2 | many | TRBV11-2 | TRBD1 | CASSRNTGASYGYTF | TGTGCCAGCAGCCGGAATACAGGGGCCAGCTATGGCTACACCTTC
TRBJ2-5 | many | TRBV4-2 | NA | CASSQKSGAGETQYF | TGTGCCAGCAGCCAAAAGTCGGGGGCGGGAGAGACCCAGTACTTC
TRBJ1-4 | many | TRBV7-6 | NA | CASSLGAGANEKLFF | TGTGCCAGCAGCTTAGGCGCAGGGGCTAATGAAAAACTGTTTTTT
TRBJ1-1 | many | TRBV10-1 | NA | CASRETTNTEAFF | TGCGCCAGCAGAGAAACTACCAACACTGAAGCTTTCTTT
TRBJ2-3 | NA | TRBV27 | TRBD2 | CASSSPGRTSTDTQYF | TGTGCCAGCAGTTCGCCCGGGAGGACTAGCACAGATACGCAGTATTTT
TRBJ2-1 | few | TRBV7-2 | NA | CASSLVVGPASSYNEQFF | TGTGCCAGCAGCTTAGTAGTGGGACCCGCCAGCTCCTACAATGAGCAGTTCTTC
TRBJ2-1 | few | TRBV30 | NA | CAWTPNLYNEQFF | TGTGCCTGGACCCCGAACTTATACAATGAGCAGTTCTTC
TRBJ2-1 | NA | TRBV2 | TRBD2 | CASSEEGRLAGGEQFF | TGTGCCAGCAGTGAAGAGGGACGACTAGCGGGAGGTGAGCAGTTCTTC
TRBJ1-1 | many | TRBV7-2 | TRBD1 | CASSFYPGQGVEAFF | TGTGCCAGCAGCTTCTACCCGGGACAGGGAGTTGAAGCTTTCTTT
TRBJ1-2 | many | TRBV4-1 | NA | CASSQIGQFGYTF | TGCGCCAGCAGCCAGATTGGACAGTTTGGCTACACCTTC
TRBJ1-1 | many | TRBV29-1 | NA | CSVIKNTEAFF | TGCAGCGTTATCAAGAACACTGAAGCTTTCTTT
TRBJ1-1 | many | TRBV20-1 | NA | CSARQGMNTEAFF | TGCAGTGCTAGACAGGGGATGAACACTGAAGCTTTCTTT
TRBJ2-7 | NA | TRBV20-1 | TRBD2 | CSATPGLAGGRYEQYF | TGCAGTGCAACTCCGGGACTAGCGGGAGGCCGCTACGAGCAGTACTTC
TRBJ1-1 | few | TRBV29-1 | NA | CSVDVVNTEAFF | TGCAGCGTTGACGTGGTGAACACTGAAGCTTTCTTT
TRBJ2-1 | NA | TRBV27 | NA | CASSGWKNEQFF | TGTGCCAGCAGTGGGTGGAAGAATGAGCAGTTCTTC
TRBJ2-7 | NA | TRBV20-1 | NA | CSAISDSSYEQYF | TGCAGTGCTATTTCCGACAGCTCCTACGAGCAGTACTTC
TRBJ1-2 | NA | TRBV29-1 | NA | CSVEDRGRSNYGYTF | TGCAGCGTTGAAGATCGGGGCAGGTCTAACTATGGCTACACCTTC
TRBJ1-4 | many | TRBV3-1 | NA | CASSQTGATNEKLFF | TGTGCCAGCAGCCAAACAGGTGCAACTAATGAAAAACTGTTTTTT
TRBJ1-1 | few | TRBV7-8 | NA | CASSSTGLRTEAFF | TGTGCCAGCAGCTCTACAGGGTTGAGAACTGAAGCTTTCTTT
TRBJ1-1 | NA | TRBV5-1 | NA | CASSARESDTEAFF | TGCGCCAGCAGCGCCAGGGAGTCGGACACTGAAGCTTTCTTT
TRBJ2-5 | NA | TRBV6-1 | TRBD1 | CASITTGIQETQYF | TGTGCCAGCATTACGACAGGGATCCAAGAGACCCAGTACTTC
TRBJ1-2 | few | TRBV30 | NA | CAWRGLGPNYGYTF | TGTGCCTGGAGGGGGCTGGGTCCTAACTATGGCTACACCTTC
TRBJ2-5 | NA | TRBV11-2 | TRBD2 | CASSSIPSGILQTQYF | TGTGCCAGCAGCTCCATACCTAGCGGGATACTGCAGACCCAGTACTTC
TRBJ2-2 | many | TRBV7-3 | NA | CASSLNPGATGELFF | TGTGCCAGCAGCTTAAACCCAGGGGCCACCGGGGAGCTGTTTTTT
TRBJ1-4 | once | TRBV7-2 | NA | CASSYDRTSEKLFF | TGTGCCAGCAGCTATGACAGGACGAGCGAAAAACTGTTTTTT